This T cell receptor (beta chain) derives from a study of glioma-infiltrating T cells after dendritic cell vaccination. Only in-frame clones appear in the TCRdb table, and some are missing; sequencing was by immunoSEQ multiplex PCR. This table has tens of thousands of clones, approximately 85% appearing once. This clone was observed a single time. What it recognizes is unknown. Study-wide points: Complete blood and tumor specimen sets were limited to few patients.

This material consisted of blood, taken before dendritic cell vaccination. This TCR came from a human donor with glioblastoma.

For the CDR3, the DNA is TGCGCCAGCAGCTTGGATGACTCGGCTGAAGCTTTCTTT. It encodes CASSLDDSAEAFF. J is TRBJ1-1 and V is TRBV5-1; D is undetermined. The CDR3 loop spans 13 amino acids. Germline CDR1 reads SGHRS; CDR2 reads YFSETQ. Between the trimmed V and J ends, which lost 0 bases and 6 bases, there was a span of 9 bases.